The next 18 T cell receptor beta chains were all read from a single sample in a study of T cell responses to AZD1222 COVID-19 vaccine. The table came from immunoSEQ multiplex PCR; TCRdb's copy has only in-frame clones and leaves some out. Of 55,000 to 90,000 clones listed, 82% are singletons. The material sequenced was peripheral blood, taken on day 0 of AZD1222 vaccination. The receptor source for this set is an adult in good health.

The CDR3 loop is CASNYRTGMNTEAFF. The CDR3 DNA reads as TGCGCCAGCAACTACCGGACAGGTATGAACACTGAAGCTTTCTTT. The chain employs TRBV5-1 and TRBJ1-1, with 7 bases identical to TRBD1. Trimming removed 6 bases from V and 0 bases from J; junction bases left unmatched: 8. The CDR3 loop spans 15 amino acids. CDR1 is SGHRS and CDR2 is YFSETQ in the germline V gene.

Only one count was recorded for this clone. The chain recombines TRBV7-9 with TRBJ2-3; D may be TRBD2 (6 bases). The length of the CDR3 is 15 residues. V lost 0 bases, J lost 2 bases, and 9 bases lay in between. Germline loops: CDR1 SEHNR, CDR2 FQNEAQ (reference sequence). The CDR3 DNA is TGTGCCAGCAGCTTAGCTCGGGGGAACACAGATACGCAGTATTTT. As protein: CASSLARGNTDTQYF.

The chain joins TRBV12-5 to TRBJ2-3, with D perhaps TRBD1 (6 bases). CDR3 size: 15 residues. V was shortened by 3 bases and J by 1 base, with 11 bases between the two germline ends. CDR1 and CDR2 (germline): LGHNT, FRNRAP. In DNA form, the CDR3 reads TGTGCTAGTGGTTTAGCGGCAGGGGGCACAGATACGCAGTATTTT. Translating gives CASGLAAGGTDTQYF.

The rearrangement joins TRBV5-1 to TRBJ1-5; no definite D call. CDR1 SGHRS and CDR2 YFSETQ come from the germline V gene. The V gene lost 0 bases and the J gene lost 2 bases, with 9 bases spanning the gap. CDR3 length: 15 amino acids. The CDR3 DNA follows: TGCGCCAGCAGCTTGGACGGGGTCGGCAATCAGCCCCAGCATTTT. Translating it yields CASSLDGVGNQPQHF.

V gene TRBV16 combines with J gene TRBJ1-1; possible D gene TRBD1, 6 bases. Germline CDR1 reads KGHSY; CDR2 reads FQNENV. The V gene lost 2 bases and the J gene lost 1 base, with 17 bases spanning the gap. There are 17 residues in the CDR3. The DNA for the CDR3 is TGTGCCAGCAGCCAAGTCAGGGGTCTCGGTACGAACACTGAAGCTTTCTTT. It encodes CASSQVRGLGTNTEAFF.

This sequence joins TRBV7-9 and TRBJ1-2, with D perhaps matching TRBD1 (5 bases). CDR1 and CDR2 from the germline V gene are SEHNR and FQNEAQ (reference sequence). V gave up 1 base and J gave up 1 base, with 7 bases separating them. The CDR3 is made up of 14 amino acids. The CDR3 sequence is CASSLVGDNYGYTF. The CDR3 DNA reads as TGTGCCAGCAGCTTAGTGGGGGATAACTATGGCTACACCTTC.

The chain joins TRBV19 to TRBJ2-2, with 9 bases matching TRBD1. The germline V gene encodes CDR1 LNHDA and CDR2 SQIVND (reference sequence). Losses at the gene ends were 6 bases for V and 7 bases for J; bases not matched to a gene: 9. CDR3 length: 15 residues. The CDR3 DNA is TGTGCCAGTAGGGGGAACAGGGGGCGCGGCGGGGAGCTGTTTTTT. Translated, it gives CASRGNRGRGGELFF.

The chain combines TRBV6-5 with TRBJ1-5; the match to TRBD1 covers 9 bases. The CDR3 runs 15 residues. The V gene's germline CDR1 is MNHEY and CDR2 SVGAGI. Losses at the gene ends were 6 bases for V and 6 bases for J; bases not matched to a gene: 9. CDR3 sequence (DNA): TGTGCCAGCAGACCACAGGGGGCCCTTGGTCAGCCCCAGCATTTT. It yields the protein CASRPQGALGQPQHF.

The rearrangement links TRBV7-9 to TRBJ2-7; 7 positions agree with TRBD1. This CDR3 has 13 amino acids. The germline gives CDR1 SEHNR, CDR2 FQNEAQ (reference sequence). V shed 5 bases and J 2 bases; nucleotides not matched to a gene: 3. CDR3 sequence: CASSVGQAYEQYF. The CDR3 DNA reads as TGTGCCAGCAGCGTTGGACAGGCCTACGAGCAGTACTTC.

This chain connects TRBV7-6 to TRBJ2-1, with D perhaps given as TRBD1 or TRBD2 (6 bases each). V lost 5 bases to trimming and J lost 7 bases, with 18 bases between them. This CDR3 is built from 15 residues. Germline CDR1 reads SGHVS; CDR2 reads FNYEAQ. DNA of the CDR3: TGTGCCAGCAGCGGATCCGGGGGCAGTATGAATGAGCAGTTCTTC. Amino acid sequence: CASSGSGGSMNEQFF.

The chain joins TRBV5-4 to TRBJ1-4; TRBD1 agrees at 9 bases. This CDR3 has 16 residues. CDR1 and CDR2 from the germline V gene are SGHNT and YYREEE (reference sequence). Unmatched junction bases numbered 4, after V lost 4 bases and J lost 0 bases. The CDR3 sequence: CASSPRTGATNEKLFF. CDR3 in DNA: TGTGCCAGCAGCCCACGGACAGGGGCAACTAATGAAAAACTGTTTTTT.

The V gene is TRBV6-4, the J gene TRBJ1-2, with 10 positions matching TRBD1. The CDR3 contains 16 residues. V lost 8 bases, J lost 4 bases, and 13 bases stayed unmatched. CDR1 and CDR2 (germline): MRHNA, SNTAGT. In DNA form, the CDR3 reads TGTGCCAGCCCCCAGACCGGACAGGGGGGGGCCTATGGCTACACCTTC. This gives the protein CASPQTGQGGAYGYTF.

The rearrangement uses TRBV5-1 and TRBJ2-5; tentatively, D is TRBD1 (6 bases). V lost 4 bases, J lost 5 bases, and 18 bases lay in between. The length of the CDR3 is 15 residues. Germline CDR1 and CDR2: SGHRS and YFSETQ. This chain's CDR3 is CASSPLGGVQETQYF. For the CDR3, the DNA is TGCGCCAGCAGCCCTCTAGGGGGAGTCCAGGAGACCCAGTACTTC.

This chain uses TRBV4-1 with TRBJ1-6; D call uncertain. Germline values: CDR1 MGHRA, CDR2 YSYEKL. The CDR3 sequence is 14 residues long. V gave up 5 bases and J gave up 5 bases, with 10 bases separating them. CDR3 nucleotide sequence: TGCGCCAGCAGCGCCGGGCCGCATAATTCACCCCTCCACTTT. It translates to CASSAGPHNSPLHF.

J is TRBJ2-6 and V is TRBV27, with 7 nucleotides matching TRBD1. V was pared by 5 bases and J by 2 bases, with 3 bases of the junction left unmatched. In germline, CDR1 is MNHEY, CDR2 SMNVEV (reference sequence). The CDR3 has 15 residues. This CDR3 reads CASSQDRAGANVLTF. As DNA, the CDR3 is TGTGCCAGCAGTCAAGACAGGGCTGGGGCCAACGTCCTGACTTTC.

A single count supports this clone. The CDR3 sequence: CASSLGDPRNDGYTF. The CDR3 DNA reads TGCGCCAGCAGCTTGGGGGACCCGCGGAACGACGGCTACACCTTC. The chain employs TRBV5-1 and TRBJ1-2, with a weak D call TRBD1 (5 bases). The CDR3 runs 15 residues. From germline, CDR1 is SGHRS and CDR2 YFSETQ. The V gene lost 0 bases and the J gene lost 8 bases, with 17 bases spanning the gap.

This chain links TRBV7-2 with TRBJ1-2; D is perhaps TRBD1 (6 bases). The CDR3 has 14 amino acids. V was pared by 1 base and J by 4 bases, with 10 bases between. From germline, CDR1 is SGHTA and CDR2 FQGNSA. The CDR3 is CASSLGTASYGYTF. For the CDR3, the DNA is TGTGCCAGCAGCTTAGGGACAGCCTCCTATGGCTACACCTTC.

The chain recombines TRBV28 with TRBJ2-7, with a weak D call TRBD1 (5 bases). CDR1 and CDR2 (germline): MDHEN, SYDVKM. This CDR3 has 15 amino acids. Trimming took 3 bases from V and 2 from J, leaving 14 bases between them. The CDR3 sequence is CASSLVPGSAYEQYF. DNA for the CDR3: TGTGCCAGCAGTTTGGTGCCAGGGTCGGCCTACGAGCAGTACTTC.